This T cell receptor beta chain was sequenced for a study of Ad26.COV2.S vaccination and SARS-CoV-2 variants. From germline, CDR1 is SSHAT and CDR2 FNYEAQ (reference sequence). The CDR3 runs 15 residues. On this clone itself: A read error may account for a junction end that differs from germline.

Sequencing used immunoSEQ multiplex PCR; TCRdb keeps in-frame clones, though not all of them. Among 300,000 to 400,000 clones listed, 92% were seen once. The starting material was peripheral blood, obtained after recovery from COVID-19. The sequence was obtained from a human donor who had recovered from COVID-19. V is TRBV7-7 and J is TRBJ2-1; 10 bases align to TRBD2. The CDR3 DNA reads TGTGCTAGCAGCTTAGCGCTAGCGGGGGTAAATGAGCAGTTCTTC. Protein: CASSLALAGVNEQFF.